The source of this TCR beta chain is a study of shared clonotypes between healthy human individuals. Using immunoSEQ multiplex PCR, the repertoire was profiled, and TCRdb retains in-frame clones only, with some absent. The sample lists 300,000 to 400,000 clones; around 87% were seen once. Whole-study results and caveats: About 5% of naive CD4 clonotypes were common to a handful of donors. Rarefaction revealed incomplete sorted-subset sequencing despite large depth. In contrast to clonotypes shared by all four donors, non-shared clonotypes had lower generation probabilities.

Germline values: CDR1 PRHDT, CDR2 FYEKMQ (reference sequence). J lost 8 bases, V lost 5 bases, and 10 bases had no gene match. The CDR3 totals 16 residues. With regard to this clone: Its antigen is unknown.

The rearrangement joins TRBV13 to TRBJ2-1; 12 positions agree with TRBD2. The sample consisted of memory CD8+ T cells sorted from blood. Subset denoted: CD45RO+ cells pooled with CCR7-negative TemRA cells. The TCR was taken from a young man in good health. For the CDR3, the DNA is TGTGCCAGCAGCCCCGAAGGACTAGCGGGGATCGATGAGCAGTTCTTC. Translated, it gives CASSPEGLAGIDEQFF.